The text below deals with one T cell receptor (beta chain). This sample was included in a study of PD-1 blockade in mismatch repair-deficient tumors. Germline lookup yields CDR1 MNHEY and CDR2 SMNVEV (reference sequence). This CDR3 has 13 residues. Trimming removed 0 bases from V and 11 bases from J, with 12 bases in between. TCRdb keeps only in-frame clones here, not all; method: immunoSEQ multiplex PCR. The profile shows 90,000 to 120,000 clones, 82% of them singletons. The chain uses TRBV27 and TRBJ2-3; possibly TRBD1 for D (5 bases). This sequence originates from an adult with mismatch repair-deficient cancer. The sequencing used peripheral blood, collected about 36 weeks after starting pembrolizumab. Written as DNA, the CDR3 is TGTGCCAGCAGTTTATCGTCGACAGCCCAGCAGTATTTT. Translating gives CASSLSSTAQQYF.